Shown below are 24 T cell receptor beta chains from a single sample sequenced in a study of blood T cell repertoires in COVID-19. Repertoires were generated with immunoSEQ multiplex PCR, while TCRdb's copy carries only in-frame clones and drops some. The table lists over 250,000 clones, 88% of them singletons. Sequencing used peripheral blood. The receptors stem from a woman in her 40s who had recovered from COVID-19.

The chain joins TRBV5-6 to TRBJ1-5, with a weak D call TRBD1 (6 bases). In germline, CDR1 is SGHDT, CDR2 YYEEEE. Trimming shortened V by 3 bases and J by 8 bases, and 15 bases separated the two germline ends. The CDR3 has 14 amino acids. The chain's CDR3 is CASSWGGAVEPQHF. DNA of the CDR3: TGTGCCAGCAGCTGGGGGGGGGCCGTGGAGCCCCAGCATTTT.

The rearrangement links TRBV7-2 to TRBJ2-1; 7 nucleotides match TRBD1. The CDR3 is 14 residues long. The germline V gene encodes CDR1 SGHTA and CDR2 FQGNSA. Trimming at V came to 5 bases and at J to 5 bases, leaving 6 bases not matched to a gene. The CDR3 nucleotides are TGTGCCAGCAGCCTGGACAGGCCACACAATGAGCAGTTCTTC. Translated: CASSLDRPHNEQFF.

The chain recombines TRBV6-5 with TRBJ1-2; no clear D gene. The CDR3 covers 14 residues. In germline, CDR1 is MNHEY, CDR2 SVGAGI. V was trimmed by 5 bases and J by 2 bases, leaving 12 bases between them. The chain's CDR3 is CASSRQETNYGYTF. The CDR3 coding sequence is TGTGCCAGCAGTCGCCAGGAAACCAACTATGGCTACACCTTC.

The CDR3 DNA reads TGTGCCTGGGCCCGGGCGGGGGCCGGTCAGCCCCAGCATTTT. Encoded protein: CAWARAGAGQPQHF. V usage is TRBV30 and J usage is TRBJ1-5; a possible D gene is TRBD1 (6 bases). Per the germline V gene, CDR1 is GTSNPN and CDR2 is SVGIG (reference sequence). Trimming shortened V by 5 bases and J by 6 bases, and 17 bases separated the two germline ends. The CDR3 runs to 14 residues.

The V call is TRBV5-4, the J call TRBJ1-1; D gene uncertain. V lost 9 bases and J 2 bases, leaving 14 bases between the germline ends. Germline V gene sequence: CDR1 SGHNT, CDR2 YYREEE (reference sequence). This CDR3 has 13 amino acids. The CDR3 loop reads CATGPVLNTEAFF. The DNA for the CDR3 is TGTGCCACCGGTCCGGTCCTCAACACTGAAGCTTTCTTT.

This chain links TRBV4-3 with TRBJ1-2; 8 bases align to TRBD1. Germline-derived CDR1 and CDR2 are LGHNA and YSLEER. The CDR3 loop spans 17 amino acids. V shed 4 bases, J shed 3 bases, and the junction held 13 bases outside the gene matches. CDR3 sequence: CASSRSWVAGGDYGYTF. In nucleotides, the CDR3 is TGCGCCAGCAGCCGCTCATGGGTGGCAGGGGGCGACTATGGCTACACCTTC.

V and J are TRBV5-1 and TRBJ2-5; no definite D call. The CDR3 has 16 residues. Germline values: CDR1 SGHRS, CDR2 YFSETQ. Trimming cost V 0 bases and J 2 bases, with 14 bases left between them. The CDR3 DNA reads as TGCGCCAGCAGCTTGGCGAGGCACACCGAACAAGAGACCCAGTACTTC. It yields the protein CASSLARHTEQETQYF.

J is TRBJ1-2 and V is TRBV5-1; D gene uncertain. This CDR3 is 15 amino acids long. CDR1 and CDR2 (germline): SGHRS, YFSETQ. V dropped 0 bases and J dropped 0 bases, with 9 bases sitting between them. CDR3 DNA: TGCGCCAGCAGCTTGGTTCCGGGAACTAACTATGGCTACACCTTC. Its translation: CASSLVPGTNYGYTF.

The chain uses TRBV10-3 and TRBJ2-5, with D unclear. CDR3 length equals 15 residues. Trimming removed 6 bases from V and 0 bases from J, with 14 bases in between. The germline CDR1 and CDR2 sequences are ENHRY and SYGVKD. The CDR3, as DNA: TGTGCCATCAGGGCCCCCTTTGCGGACCAAGAGACCCAGTACTTC. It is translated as CAIRAPFADQETQYF.

The CDR3 reads CASSARDRANYGYTF. The CDR3 DNA sequence: TGTGCCAGCAGCGCTAGGGACAGAGCTAACTATGGCTACACCTTC. The J gene is TRBJ1-2, the V gene TRBV9; 7 nucleotides line up with TRBD1. Germline-derived CDR1 and CDR2 are SGDLS and YYNGEE. V shed 3 bases, J shed 0 bases, and the junction held 5 bases outside the gene matches. The CDR3 has 15 residues.

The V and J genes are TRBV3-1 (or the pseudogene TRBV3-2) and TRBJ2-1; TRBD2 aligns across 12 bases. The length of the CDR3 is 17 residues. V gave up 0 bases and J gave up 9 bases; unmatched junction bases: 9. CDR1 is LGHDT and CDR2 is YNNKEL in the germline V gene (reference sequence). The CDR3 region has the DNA TGTGCCAGCAGCCAAGACCGGACTAGCGGGATTTTCGGTGAGCAGTTCTTC. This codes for CASSQDRTSGIFGEQFF.

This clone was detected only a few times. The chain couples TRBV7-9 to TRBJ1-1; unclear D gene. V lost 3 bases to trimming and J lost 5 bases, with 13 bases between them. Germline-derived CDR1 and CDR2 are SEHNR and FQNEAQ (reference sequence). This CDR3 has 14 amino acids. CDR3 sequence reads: CASSFDAWRTEAFF. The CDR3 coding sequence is TGTGCCAGCAGCTTCGATGCATGGCGGACTGAAGCTTTCTTT.

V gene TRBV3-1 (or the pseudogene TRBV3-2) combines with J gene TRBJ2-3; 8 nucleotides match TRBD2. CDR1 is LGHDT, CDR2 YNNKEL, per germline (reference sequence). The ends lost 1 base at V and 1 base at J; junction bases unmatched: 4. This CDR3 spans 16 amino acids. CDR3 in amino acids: CASSQVGRGGTDTQYF. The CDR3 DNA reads TGTGCCAGCAGCCAAGTGGGGCGGGGGGGCACAGATACGCAGTATTTT.

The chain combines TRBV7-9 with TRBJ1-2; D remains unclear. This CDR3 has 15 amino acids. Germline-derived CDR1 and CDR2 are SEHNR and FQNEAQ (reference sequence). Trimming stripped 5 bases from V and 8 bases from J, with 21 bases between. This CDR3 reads CASSTGSEYLRGYTF. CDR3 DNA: TGTGCCAGCAGCACCGGGAGTGAATACCTGAGGGGCTACACCTTC.

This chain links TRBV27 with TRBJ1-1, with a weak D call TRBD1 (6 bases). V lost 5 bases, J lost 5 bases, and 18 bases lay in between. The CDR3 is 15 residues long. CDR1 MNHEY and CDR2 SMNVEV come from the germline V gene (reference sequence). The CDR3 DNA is TGTGCCAGCAGTCTAGCCGGGGGGCTAGGGACTGAAGCTTTCTTT. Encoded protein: CASSLAGGLGTEAFF.

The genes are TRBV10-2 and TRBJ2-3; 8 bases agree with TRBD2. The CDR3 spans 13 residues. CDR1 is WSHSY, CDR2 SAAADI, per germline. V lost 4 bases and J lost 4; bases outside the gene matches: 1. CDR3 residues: CASSGGLADTQYF. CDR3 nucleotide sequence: TGCGCCAGCAGTGGGGGACTAGCAGATACGCAGTATTTT.

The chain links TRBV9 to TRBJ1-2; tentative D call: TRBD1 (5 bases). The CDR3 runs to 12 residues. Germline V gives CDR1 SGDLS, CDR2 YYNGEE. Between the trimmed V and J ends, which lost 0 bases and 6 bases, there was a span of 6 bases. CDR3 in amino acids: CASSVGGHGYTF. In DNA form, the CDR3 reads TGTGCCAGCAGCGTAGGGGGCCATGGCTACACCTTC.

CDR3 DNA: TGCGCCAGCAGCCAGGGACTAGCGGGAGATAGAGATACGCAGTATTTT. The encoded protein is CASSQGLAGDRDTQYF. This chain uses TRBV5-1 with TRBJ2-3; 14 bases match TRBD2. The trim removed 4 bases at V and 5 bases at J, leaving 6 bases unmatched. The germline CDR1 and CDR2 sequences are SGHRS and YFSETQ. The CDR3 covers 16 residues.

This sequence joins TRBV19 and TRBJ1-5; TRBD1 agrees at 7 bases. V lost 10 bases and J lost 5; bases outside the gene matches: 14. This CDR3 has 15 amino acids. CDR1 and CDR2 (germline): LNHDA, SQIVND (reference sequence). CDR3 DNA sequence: TGTGCCACCTACACCCCCGGGACAGCAGATCAGCCCCAGCATTTT. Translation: CATYTPGTADQPQHF.

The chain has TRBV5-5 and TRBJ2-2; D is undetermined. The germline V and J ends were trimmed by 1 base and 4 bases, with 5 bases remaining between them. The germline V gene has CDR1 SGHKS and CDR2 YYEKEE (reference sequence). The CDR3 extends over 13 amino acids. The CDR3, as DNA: TGTGCCAGCAGCTTGTCCTCCACCGGGGAGCTGTTTTTT. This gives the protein CASSLSSTGELFF.

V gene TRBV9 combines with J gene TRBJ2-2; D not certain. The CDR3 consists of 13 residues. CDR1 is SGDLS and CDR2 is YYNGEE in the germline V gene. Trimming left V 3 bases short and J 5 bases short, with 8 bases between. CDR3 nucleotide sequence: TGTGCCAGCAGCGAAGCATTGACCGGGGAGCTGTTTTTT. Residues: CASSEALTGELFF. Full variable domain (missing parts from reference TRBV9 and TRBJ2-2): DSGVTQTPKHLITATGQRVTLRCSPRSGDLSVYWYQQSLDQGLQFLIQYYNGEERAKGNILERFSAQQFPDLHSELNLSSLELGDSALYFCASSEALTGELFFGEGSRLTVL.

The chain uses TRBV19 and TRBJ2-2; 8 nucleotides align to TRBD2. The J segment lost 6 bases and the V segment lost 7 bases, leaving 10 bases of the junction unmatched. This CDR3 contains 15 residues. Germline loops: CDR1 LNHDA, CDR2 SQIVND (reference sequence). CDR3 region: CASTERGLGPGELFF. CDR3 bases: TGTGCCAGTACCGAAAGGGGACTAGGCCCCGGGGAGCTGTTTTTT.

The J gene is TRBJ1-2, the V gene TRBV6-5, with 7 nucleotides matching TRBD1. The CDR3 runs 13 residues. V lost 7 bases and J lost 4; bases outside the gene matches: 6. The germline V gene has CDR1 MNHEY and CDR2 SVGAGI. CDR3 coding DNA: TGTGCCAGCAAGGGGGCAGGGGGCTATGGCTACACCTTC. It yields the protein CASKGAGGYGYTF.

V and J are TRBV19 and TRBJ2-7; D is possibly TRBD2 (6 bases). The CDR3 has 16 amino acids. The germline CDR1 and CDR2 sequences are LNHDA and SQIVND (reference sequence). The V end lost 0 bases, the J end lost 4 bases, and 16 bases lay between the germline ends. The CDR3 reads CASSIDGGKRTYEQYV. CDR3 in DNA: TGTGCCAGTAGTATAGATGGGGGGAAAAGGACTTACGAGCAGTACGTC.